Listed below are T cell receptor beta chains from one sample, sequenced in a study of blood T cell repertoires in COVID-19. TCRdb keeps only in-frame clones here, not all; method: immunoSEQ multiplex PCR. The sample lists 120,000 or so clones, about 70% occurring once. Specimen: peripheral blood. All receptors come from a woman in her sixties or seventies with acute or convalescent COVID-19. CDR3s leave out the opening cysteine and the closing phenylalanine or tryptophan. The order of the fields is V gene, J gene, CDR3 length, CDR3 protein.

>TRBV11-2|TRBJ1-4|12
ASSLGEGDEKLF
>TRBV4-1|TRBJ2-7|14
ASSQEAREVGGQQY
>TRBV5-1|TRBJ2-3|11
ASSFLSTDTQY
>TRBV10-1|TRBJ2-7|11
ASSSGQGNEQY
>TRBV11-2|TRBJ2-4|16
ASSFLAGGNLAKNIQY
>TRBV7-2|TRBJ2-7|13
ASSLGTGEPYEQY
>TRBV5-4|TRBJ1-5|14
ASSLGPVISNQPQH
>TRBV7-9|TRBJ2-2|15
ASSLGSGTSGRGELF
>TRBV5-1|TRBJ1-4|14
ASSSGQGLGVEKLF
>TRBV4-2|TRBJ1-2|12
ASSQVGGEYGYT
>TRBV9|TRBJ2-5|15
ASSRGLAISSRETQY
>TRBV30|TRBJ1-3|14
AWSVRQGASGNTIY
>TRBV5-1|TRBJ2-6|11
ASSPSGANVLT
>TRBV5-1|TRBJ2-3|13
ASSWGGTSTDTQY
>TRBV3-1/TRBV3-2|TRBJ1-3|15
ASSKKGTVIPGNTIY
>TRBV6-6|TRBJ2-5|10
ASSAGAETQY
>TRBV19|TRBJ1-1|11
ASSSQINTEAF
>TRBV6-5|TRBJ2-3|13
ATRAGTGGQDTQY
>TRBV5-4|TRBJ2-2|14
ASSYQTRTGTGELF
>TRBV14|TRBJ1-2|16
ASSQDARDRGGKYGYT
>TRBV9|TRBJ2-5|12
ASSADRPGETQY
>TRBV5-1|TRBJ2-1|12
ASSYGLANNEQF
>TRBV29-1|TRBJ2-7|10
SAVGGSYEQY
>TRBV6-6|TRBJ2-5|13
ASRLAGGPGETQY
>TRBV7-9|TRBJ1-4|9
ASSLGQGLF
>TRBV5-4|TRBJ2-7|13
ASSVTGTGGHEQY
>TRBV5-1|TRBJ2-7|13
ASSETGGGWNEQY
>TRBV7-8|TRBJ2-2|11
ASSLLVTGELF
>TRBV5-5|TRBJ2-5|14
ASSSGLATLQETQY
>TRBV6-2/TRBV6-3|TRBJ2-7|13
ASSYTGTGGLEQY
>TRBV30|TRBJ2-3|13
AWDPGLADLDTQY
>TRBV5-1|TRBJ2-6|16
ASSPRAPGVSGANVLT
>TRBV3-1/TRBV3-2|TRBJ2-7|13
ASSQSGLASYEQY
>TRBV11-2|TRBJ2-2|9
ASTQAWELF
>TRBV11-2|TRBJ2-1|14
ASSPRRLAGINEQF
>TRBV2|TRBJ1-1|11
ASMGTGVTEAF
>TRBV10-3|TRBJ2-7|11
AISEDSGYEQY
>TRBV28|TRBJ2-1|15
ASSTPLSGSVYNEQF
>TRBV12-3/TRBV12-4|TRBJ1-1|11
ASRPTGGSEAF
>TRBV28|TRBJ1-4|14
ASRADRSPTNEKLF
>TRBV7-9|TRBJ2-1|16
ASSSPPGLAGVPHEQF
>TRBV12-3/TRBV12-4|TRBJ2-1|10
ASRRQGWEQF
>TRBV4-1|TRBJ1-6|15
ASSQGTGSSYNSPLH
>TRBV27|TRBJ1-6|11
ASSLTGLSPLH
>TRBV6-5|TRBJ2-2|10
ASKEGGGELF
>TRBV2|TRBJ1-5|10
ASSSELGPQH
>TRBV5-8|TRBJ1-1|13
ASNPASGMNTEAF